Given below is one T cell receptor beta chain in context. Here immunoSEQ multiplex PCR was the method, and the copy in TCRdb shows in-frame clones only, minus some. The sample has about 150,000 clones, roughly 80% seen once. The CDR3 is 13 residues long. Germline assignment: CDR1 LGHNA and CDR2 YSLEER. V lost 0 bases and J 2 bases, leaving 3 bases between the germline ends. The sample belongs to a study of blood T cell repertoires in COVID-19. The chain is built from TRBV4-3 and TRBJ2-3, with no clear D. The sequenced sample was peripheral blood. This clonotype was obtained from a man in his fifties or sixties with acute or convalescent COVID-19. This chain's CDR3 is CASSQDYTDTQYF. In DNA form, the CDR3 reads TGCGCCAGCAGCCAAGACTACACAGATACGCAGTATTTT.